The source of this TCR beta chain is a study of T cells in localized non-small cell lung cancer. V shed 2 bases, J shed 2 bases, and the junction held 1 base outside the gene matches. This CDR3 spans 15 amino acids. Germline lookup yields CDR1 MNHEY and CDR2 SMNVEV (reference sequence). TCRdb's copy holds only in-frame clones and misses some; the assay was immunoSEQ multiplex PCR. This table has around 20,000 clones, around 90% appearing once. Points from the study as a whole: The greatest T cell clonality was found in uninvolved adjacent lung (higher than in tumor). One tumor region alone was sequenced, and heterogeneity therefore remains possible. A median about 56 of the top 100 tumor clones appeared in adjacent lung.

This clone was detected once. Its antigen remains unknown. V is TRBV27 and J is TRBJ2-7, with 12 nucleotides matching TRBD2. The sequence came from a woman aged 40-69 years with stage I lung adenocarcinoma. The sequencing here drew on peripheral blood, taken before any cancer treatment. The CDR3 here is CASSLTSGGTYEQYF. The CDR3 coding sequence is TGTGCCAGCAGTTTAACTAGCGGGGGGACCTACGAGCAGTACTTC.